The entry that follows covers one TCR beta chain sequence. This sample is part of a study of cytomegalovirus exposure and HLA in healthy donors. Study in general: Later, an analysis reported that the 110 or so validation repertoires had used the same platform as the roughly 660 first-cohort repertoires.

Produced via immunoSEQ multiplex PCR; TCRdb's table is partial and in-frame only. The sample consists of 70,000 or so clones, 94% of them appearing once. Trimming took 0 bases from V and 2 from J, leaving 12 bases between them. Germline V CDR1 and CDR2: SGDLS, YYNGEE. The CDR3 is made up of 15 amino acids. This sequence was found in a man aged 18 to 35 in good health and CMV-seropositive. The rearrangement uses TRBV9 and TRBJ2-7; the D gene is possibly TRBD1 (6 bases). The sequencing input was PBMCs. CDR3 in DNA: TGTGCCAGCAGCGTAGGTTTAGGGGGTCCCTACGAGCAGTACTTC. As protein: CASSVGLGGPYEQYF.